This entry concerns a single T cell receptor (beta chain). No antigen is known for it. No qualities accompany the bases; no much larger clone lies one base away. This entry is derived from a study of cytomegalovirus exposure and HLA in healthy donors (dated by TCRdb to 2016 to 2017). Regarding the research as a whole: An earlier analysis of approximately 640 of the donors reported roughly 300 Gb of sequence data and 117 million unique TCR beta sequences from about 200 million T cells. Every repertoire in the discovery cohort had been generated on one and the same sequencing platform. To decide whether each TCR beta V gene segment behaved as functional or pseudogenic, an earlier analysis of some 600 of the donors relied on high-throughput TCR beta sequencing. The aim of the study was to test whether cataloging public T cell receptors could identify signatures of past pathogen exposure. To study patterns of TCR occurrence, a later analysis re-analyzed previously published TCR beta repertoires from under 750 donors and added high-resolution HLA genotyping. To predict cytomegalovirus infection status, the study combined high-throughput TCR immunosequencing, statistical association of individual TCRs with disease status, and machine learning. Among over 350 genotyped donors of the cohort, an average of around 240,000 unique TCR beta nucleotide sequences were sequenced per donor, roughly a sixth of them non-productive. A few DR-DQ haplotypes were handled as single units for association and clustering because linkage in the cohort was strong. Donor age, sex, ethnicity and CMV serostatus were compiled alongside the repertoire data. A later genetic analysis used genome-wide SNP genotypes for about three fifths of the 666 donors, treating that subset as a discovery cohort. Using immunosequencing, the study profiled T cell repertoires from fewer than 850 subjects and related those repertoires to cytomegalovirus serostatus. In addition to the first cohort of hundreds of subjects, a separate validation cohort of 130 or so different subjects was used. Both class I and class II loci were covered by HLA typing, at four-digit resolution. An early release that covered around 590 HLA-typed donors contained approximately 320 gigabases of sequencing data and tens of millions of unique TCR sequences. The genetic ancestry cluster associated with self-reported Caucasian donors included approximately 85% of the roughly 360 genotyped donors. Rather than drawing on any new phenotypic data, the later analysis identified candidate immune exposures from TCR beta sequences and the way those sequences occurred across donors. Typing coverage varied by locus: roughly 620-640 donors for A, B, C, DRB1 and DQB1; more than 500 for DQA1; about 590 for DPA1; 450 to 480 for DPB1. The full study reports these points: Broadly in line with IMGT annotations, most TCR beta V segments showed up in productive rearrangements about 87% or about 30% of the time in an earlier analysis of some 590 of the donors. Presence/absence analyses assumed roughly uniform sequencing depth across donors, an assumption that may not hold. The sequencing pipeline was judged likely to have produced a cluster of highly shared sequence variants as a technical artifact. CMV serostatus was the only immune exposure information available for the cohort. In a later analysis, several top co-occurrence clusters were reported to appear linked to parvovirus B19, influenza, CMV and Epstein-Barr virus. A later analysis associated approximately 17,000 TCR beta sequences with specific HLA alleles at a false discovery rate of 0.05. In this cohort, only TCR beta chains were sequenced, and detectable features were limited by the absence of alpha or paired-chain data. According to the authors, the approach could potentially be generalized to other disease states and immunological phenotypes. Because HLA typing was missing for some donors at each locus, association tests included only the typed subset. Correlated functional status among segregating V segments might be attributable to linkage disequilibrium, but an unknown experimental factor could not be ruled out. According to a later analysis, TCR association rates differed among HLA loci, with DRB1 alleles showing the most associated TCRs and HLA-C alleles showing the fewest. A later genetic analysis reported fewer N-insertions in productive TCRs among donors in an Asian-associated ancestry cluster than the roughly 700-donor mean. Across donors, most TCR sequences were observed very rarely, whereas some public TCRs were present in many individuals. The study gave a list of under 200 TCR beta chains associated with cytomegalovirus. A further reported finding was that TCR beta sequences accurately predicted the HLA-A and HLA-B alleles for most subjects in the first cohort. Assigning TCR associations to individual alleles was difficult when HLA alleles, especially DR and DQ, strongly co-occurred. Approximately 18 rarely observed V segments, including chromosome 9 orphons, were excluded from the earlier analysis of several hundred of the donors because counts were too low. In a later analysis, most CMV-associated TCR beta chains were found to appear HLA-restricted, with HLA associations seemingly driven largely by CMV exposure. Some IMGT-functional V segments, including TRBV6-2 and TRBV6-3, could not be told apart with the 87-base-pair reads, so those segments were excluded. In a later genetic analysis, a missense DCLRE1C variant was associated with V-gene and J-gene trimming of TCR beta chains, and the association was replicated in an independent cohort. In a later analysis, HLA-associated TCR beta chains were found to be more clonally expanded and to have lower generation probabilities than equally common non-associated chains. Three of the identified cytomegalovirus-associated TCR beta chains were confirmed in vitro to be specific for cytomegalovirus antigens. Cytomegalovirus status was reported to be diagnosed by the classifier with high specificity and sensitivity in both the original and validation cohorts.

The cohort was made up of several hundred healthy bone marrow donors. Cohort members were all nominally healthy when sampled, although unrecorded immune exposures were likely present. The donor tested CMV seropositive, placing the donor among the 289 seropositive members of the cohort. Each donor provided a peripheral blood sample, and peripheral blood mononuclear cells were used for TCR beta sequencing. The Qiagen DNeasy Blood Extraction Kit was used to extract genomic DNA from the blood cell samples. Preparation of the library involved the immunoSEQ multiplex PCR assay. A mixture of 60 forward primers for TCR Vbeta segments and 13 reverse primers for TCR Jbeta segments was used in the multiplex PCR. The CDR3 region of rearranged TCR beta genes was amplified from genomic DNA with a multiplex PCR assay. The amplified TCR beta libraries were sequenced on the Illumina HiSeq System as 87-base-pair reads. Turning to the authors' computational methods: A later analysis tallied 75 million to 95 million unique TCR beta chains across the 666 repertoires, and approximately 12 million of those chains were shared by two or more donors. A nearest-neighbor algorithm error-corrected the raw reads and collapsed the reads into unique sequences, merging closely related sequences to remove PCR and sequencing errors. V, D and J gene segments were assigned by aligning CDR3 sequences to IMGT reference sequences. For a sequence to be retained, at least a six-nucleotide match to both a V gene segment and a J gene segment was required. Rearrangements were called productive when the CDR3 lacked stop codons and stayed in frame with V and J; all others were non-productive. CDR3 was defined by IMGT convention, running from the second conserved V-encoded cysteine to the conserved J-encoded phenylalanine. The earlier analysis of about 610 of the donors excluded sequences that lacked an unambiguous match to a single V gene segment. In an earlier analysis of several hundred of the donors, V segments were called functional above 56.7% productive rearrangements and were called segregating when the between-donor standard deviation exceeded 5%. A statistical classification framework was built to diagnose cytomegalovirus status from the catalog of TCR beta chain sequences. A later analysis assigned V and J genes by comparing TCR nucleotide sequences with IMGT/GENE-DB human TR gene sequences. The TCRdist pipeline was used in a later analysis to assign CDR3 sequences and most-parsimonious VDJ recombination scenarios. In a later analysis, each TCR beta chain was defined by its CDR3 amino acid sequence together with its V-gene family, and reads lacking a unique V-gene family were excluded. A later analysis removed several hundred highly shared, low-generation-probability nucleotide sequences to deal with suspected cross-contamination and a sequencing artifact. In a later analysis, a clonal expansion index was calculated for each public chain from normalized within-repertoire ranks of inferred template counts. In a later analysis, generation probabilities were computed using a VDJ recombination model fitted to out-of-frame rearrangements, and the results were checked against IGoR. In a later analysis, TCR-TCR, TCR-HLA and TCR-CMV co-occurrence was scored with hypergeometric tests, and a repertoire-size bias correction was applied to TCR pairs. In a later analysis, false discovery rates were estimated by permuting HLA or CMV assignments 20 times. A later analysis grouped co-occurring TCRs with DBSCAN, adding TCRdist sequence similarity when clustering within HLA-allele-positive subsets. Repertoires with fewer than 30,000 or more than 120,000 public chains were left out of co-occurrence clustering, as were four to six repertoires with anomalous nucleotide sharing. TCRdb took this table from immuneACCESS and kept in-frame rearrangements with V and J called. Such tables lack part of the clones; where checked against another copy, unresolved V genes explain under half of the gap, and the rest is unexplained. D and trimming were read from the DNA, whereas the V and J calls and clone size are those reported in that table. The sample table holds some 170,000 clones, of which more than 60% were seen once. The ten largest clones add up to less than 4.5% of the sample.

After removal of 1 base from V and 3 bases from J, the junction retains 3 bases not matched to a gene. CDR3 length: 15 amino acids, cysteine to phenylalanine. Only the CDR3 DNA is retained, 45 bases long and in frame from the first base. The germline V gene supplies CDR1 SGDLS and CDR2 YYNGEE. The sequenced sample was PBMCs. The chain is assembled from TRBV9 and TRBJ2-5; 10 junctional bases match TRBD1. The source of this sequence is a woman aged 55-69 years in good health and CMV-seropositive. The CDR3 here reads CASSVRTGGKETQYF. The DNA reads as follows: TGTGCCAGCAGCGTAAGGACAGGGGGTAAAGAGACCCAGTACTTC. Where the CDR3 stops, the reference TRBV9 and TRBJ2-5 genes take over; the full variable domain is DSGVTQTPKHLITATGQRVTLRCSPRSGDLSVYWYQQSLDQGLQFLIQYYNGEERAKGNILERFSAQQFPDLHSELNLSSLELGDSALYFCASSVRTGGKETQYFGPGTRLLVL.